The 31 T cell receptor beta chains listed next were all sequenced from one sample in a study of blood T cell repertoires in COVID-19. TCRdb keeps only in-frame clones here, not all; method: immunoSEQ multiplex PCR. Of some 490,000 clones in the sample, more than 85% are singletons; the top ten hold approximately 8.3%. Sequencing input: PBMCs or T cells enriched from blood (not recorded which). The receptors stem from a woman between 55 and 75 years old who had recovered from COVID-19.

Comments on this clone: Other DNA sequences in the same sample also yield this CDR3. The chain carries TRBV5-4 and TRBJ1-2; 7 nucleotides align to TRBD1. There are 13 residues in the CDR3. CDR1 and CDR2 from the germline V gene are SGHNT and YYREEE (reference sequence). Germline trimming cut 0 bases from V and 4 bases from J; bases unmatched to any gene: 0. This CDR3 reads CASSLEGAYGYTF. CDR3 DNA: TGTGCCAGCAGCTTGGAGGGGGCCTATGGCTACACCTTC.

The CDR3 DNA is TGCGCCAGCAGCTTGAACTTCGCCTCTGGAAACACCATATATTTT. This sequence encodes CASSLNFASGNTIYF. The V gene is TRBV5-1, the J gene TRBJ1-3; no reliable D call. Germline V CDR1 and CDR2: SGHRS, YFSETQ. This CDR3 comprises 15 residues. V was clipped by 1 base and J by 0 bases, with 8 bases between them.

This clone showed up just once. The chain recombines TRBV5-1 with TRBJ1-3; no definite D call. Germline V CDR1 and CDR2: SGHRS, YFSETQ. The V end lost 4 bases, the J end lost 0 bases, and 8 bases lay between the germline ends. The CDR3 sequence is 14 residues long. CDR3 protein: CASSPELSGNTIYF. CDR3 sequence (DNA): TGCGCCAGCAGCCCCGAACTCTCTGGAAACACCATATATTTT.

This clone was counted once. The rearrangement joins TRBV27 to TRBJ1-6, with D perhaps TRBD1 (5 bases). This CDR3 contains 12 residues. Trimming stripped 6 bases from V and 10 bases from J, with 10 bases between. Per the germline V gene, CDR1 is MNHEY and CDR2 is SMNVEV (reference sequence). The CDR3 reads CASRIGGSPLHF. The DNA of the CDR3 is TGTGCCAGCAGAATCGGGGGATCACCCCTCCACTTT.

The CDR3 sequence: CASSDKGLRAFF. The CDR3 DNA reads TGCGCCAGCAGTGATAAGGGGCTTAGAGCTTTCTTT. V gene TRBV10-1 combines with J gene TRBJ1-1, with D possibly TRBD1 on 5 matching bases. Trimming took 3 bases from V and 10 from J, leaving 12 bases between them. This CDR3 spans 12 amino acids. Germline assignment: CDR1 WNHNN and CDR2 SYGVQD (reference sequence).

This clone has only one observation. This chain joins TRBV10-3 and TRBJ1-1; D ambiguous. CDR1 and CDR2 (germline): ENHRY, SYGVKD. V lost 10 bases and J lost 1, with 13 bases in between. The CDR3 runs 13 residues. As DNA, the CDR3 is TGTGCCACCACGGAGGCCCCGAACACTGAAGCTTTCTTT. The encoded protein is CATTEAPNTEAFF.

This rearrangement joins TRBV19 to TRBJ2-5, with 8 nucleotides matching TRBD2. CDR1 LNHDA and CDR2 SQIVND come from the germline V gene (reference sequence). CDR3 length: 13 residues. V shed 8 bases, J shed 7 bases, and the junction held 9 bases outside the gene matches. CDR3 sequence: CASQSGGGRTQYF. The CDR3 DNA sequence: TGTGCCAGTCAAAGCGGGGGCGGGAGGACCCAGTACTTC. The full variable domain, with the rest looked up from reference TRBV19 and TRBJ2-5, is DGGITQSPKYLFRKEGQNVTLSCEQNLNHDAMYWYRQDPGQGLRLIYYSQIVNDFQKGDIAEGYSVSREKKESFPLTVTSAQKNPTAFYLCASQSGGGRTQYFGPGTRLLVL.

The rearrangement links TRBV10-1 to TRBJ1-4, with 8 bases lining up with TRBD1. In germline, CDR1 is WNHNN, CDR2 SYGVQD (reference sequence). Trimming cost V 3 bases and J 8 bases; bases outside gene matches: 5. There are 14 residues in the CDR3. DNA for the CDR3: TGCGCCAGCAGTGATGGGACAGGAGGCGAAAAACTGTTTTTT. It yields the protein CASSDGTGGEKLFF.

This chain uses TRBV15 with TRBJ1-3; tentative D call: TRBD1 (6 bases). V was pared by 1 base and J by 2 bases, with 9 bases between. CDR3 length: 15 residues. The germline gives CDR1 LNHNV, CDR2 YYDKDF (reference sequence). The CDR3 coding sequence is TGTGCCACCAGCAGAGTCACAGGGCCTGGAAACACCATATATTTT. This codes for CATSRVTGPGNTIYF. The full variable domain, with the rest looked up from reference TRBV15 and TRBJ1-3, is DAMVIQNPRYQVTQFGKPVTLSCSQTLNHNVMYWYQQKSSQAPKLLFHYYDKDFNNEADTPDNFQSRRPNTSFCFLDIRSPGLGDTAMYLCATSRVTGPGNTIYFGEGSWLTVV.

The chain uses TRBV5-1 and TRBJ1-3, with no clear D. Germline-derived CDR1 and CDR2 are SGHRS and YFSETQ. This CDR3 is built from 15 residues. V was trimmed by 6 bases and J by 0 bases, leaving 13 bases between them. CDR3 bases: TGCGCCAGCACCAATAACCCACTCTCTGGAAACACCATATATTTT. Its protein product is CASTNNPLSGNTIYF.

The chain combines TRBV4-1 with TRBJ1-1, with TRBD1 identical over 9 bases. This CDR3 has 16 amino acids. Germline CDR1 is MGHRA and CDR2 is YSYEKL. V lost 4 bases to trimming and J lost 1 base; unmatched junction nucleotides: 7. The CDR3 coding sequence is TGCGCCAGCAGCCCCCCGGGACAGGGATCGAACACTGAAGCTTTCTTT. Translation: CASSPPGQGSNTEAFF.

The genes are TRBV18 and TRBJ2-3; 8 nucleotides agree with TRBD2. Germline V CDR1 and CDR2: KGHSH, LQKENI. CDR3 length equals 17 residues. The V segment lost 1 base and the J segment 8 bases; nucleotides outside the gene matches: 14. The CDR3 protein is CASSPLPQPGLDGTQYF. In DNA form, the CDR3 reads TGTGCCAGCTCACCACTCCCTCAACCGGGACTAGACGGTACGCAGTATTTT.

The gene calls are TRBV13 and TRBJ1-1; a possible D gene is TRBD1 (5 bases). The length of the CDR3 is 15 residues. Germline V lookup: CDR1 PRHDT, CDR2 FYEKMQ (reference sequence). Deletions cut 5 bases from V and 1 base from J, with 14 bases between. CDR3 loop: CASSPAGGKNTEAFF. Written as DNA, the CDR3 is TGTGCCAGCAGCCCTGCCGGGGGAAAGAACACTGAAGCTTTCTTT.

The chain employs TRBV5-1 and TRBJ2-5; 11 bases agree with TRBD2. V shed 0 bases and J 4 bases; nucleotides not matched to a gene: 5. The germline V gene encodes CDR1 SGHRS and CDR2 YFSETQ. The CDR3 consists of 16 residues. CDR3 region: CASSLVAGGLGETQYF. The CDR3 DNA reads TGCGCCAGCAGCTTGGTAGCGGGGGGGCTCGGAGAGACCCAGTACTTC.

The genes are TRBV5-1 and TRBJ1-2; possible D gene TRBD1, 5 bases. The V end lost 0 bases, the J end lost 6 bases, and 12 bases lay between the germline ends. Germline CDR1 and CDR2: SGHRS and YFSETQ. The CDR3 runs 14 residues. For the CDR3, the DNA is TGCGCCAGCAGCTTGGCCCAGGACACTGATGGCTACACCTTC. Amino acids: CASSLAQDTDGYTF.

V is TRBV4-1 and J is TRBJ2-1; TRBD1 agrees at 10 bases. The CDR3 contains 17 residues. With V trimmed by 1 base and J by 8 bases, 11 bases remained unmatched. Germline V CDR1 and CDR2: MGHRA, YSYEKL. The CDR3 protein is CASSQVSRGQGIYEQFF. In DNA form, the CDR3 reads TGCGCCAGCAGCCAAGTCTCTCGGGGACAGGGGATCTATGAGCAGTTCTTC.

V and J are TRBV27 and TRBJ1-2; 10 bases line up with TRBD1. Germline loops: CDR1 MNHEY, CDR2 SMNVEV (reference sequence). The CDR3 has 15 amino acids. J gave up 3 bases and V 6 bases, and 7 bases lay outside the gene matches. The CDR3 sequence is CASRPGQGVDYGYTF. The CDR3 coding sequence is TGTGCCAGCAGACCCGGACAGGGGGTGGACTATGGCTACACCTTC.

The rearrangement links TRBV5-1 to TRBJ2-7, with 7 bases aligning to TRBD1. The CDR3 extends over 14 amino acids. The V gene's germline CDR1 is SGHRS and CDR2 YFSETQ. Germline trimming cut 0 bases from V and 6 bases from J; bases unmatched to any gene: 6. The CDR3 bases are TGCGCCAGCAGCTTGGACAGGGGAGTAGGCGAGCAGTACGTC. As protein: CASSLDRGVGEQYV.

This clone has only one observation. This sequence joins TRBV3-1 (or the pseudogene TRBV3-2) and TRBJ1-2; a weak D match, TRBD1 (6 bases). Germline V gene sequence: CDR1 LGHDT, CDR2 YNNKEL (reference sequence). Trimming left V 5 bases short and J 4 bases short, with 14 bases between. The CDR3 consists of 14 residues. CDR3 region: CASSKDSYLYGYTF. The CDR3 DNA follows: TGTGCCAGCAGCAAGGACAGCTACCTCTATGGCTACACCTTC.

The V call is TRBV7-9, the J call TRBJ1-1; D remains unclear. The CDR3 length is 12 residues. Between the trimmed V and J ends, which lost 1 base and 5 bases, there was a span of 5 bases. The germline CDR1 and CDR2 sequences are SEHNR and FQNEAQ (reference sequence). The CDR3 spells CASSLVETEAFF. The CDR3, as DNA: TGTGCCAGCAGCTTAGTGGAGACTGAAGCTTTCTTT.

This chain links TRBV18 with TRBJ2-2, with 11 bases matching TRBD1. This CDR3 spans 17 amino acids. CDR1 KGHSH and CDR2 LQKENI come from the germline V gene. Trimming took 1 base from V and 5 from J; bases not matched to a gene: 6. The CDR3 loop is CASSPQRTGGVTGELFF. The DNA for the CDR3 is TGTGCCAGCTCACCACAGCGGACAGGGGGCGTAACCGGGGAGCTGTTTTTT.

This clone occurred a few times. V gene TRBV11-2 combines with J gene TRBJ2-1; 7 bases line up with TRBD1. The V gene end was trimmed by 1 base and the J gene end by 4 bases; junction bases not matched to a gene: 7. Germline V gives CDR1 SGHAT, CDR2 FQNNGV. The CDR3 has 16 amino acids. As DNA, the CDR3 is TGTGCCAGCAGCTTAGCCCCCGGGACAGTTTACAATGAGCAGTTCTTC. Amino acids: CASSLAPGTVYNEQFF.

This chain joins TRBV6-5 and TRBJ1-1; unclear D gene. The V end was cut by 5 bases, the J end by 5 bases, with 15 bases between. Germline CDR1 and CDR2: MNHEY and SVGAGI. CDR3 length: 14 amino acids. CDR3 sequence: CASSQNRRGTEAFF. CDR3 in DNA: TGTGCCAGCAGTCAGAATAGGCGGGGTACTGAAGCTTTCTTT.

This chain joins TRBV7-9 and TRBJ1-4; 9 bases fit TRBD1. CDR1 and CDR2 (germline): SEHNR, FQNEAQ (reference sequence). The ends lost 4 bases at V and 4 bases at J; junction bases unmatched: 7. The CDR3 is 16 amino acids. The CDR3 loop is CASSYLAGQGNEKLFF. CDR3 nucleotide sequence: TGTGCCAGCAGCTACCTTGCGGGACAGGGTAATGAAAAACTGTTTTTT.

This clone was observed a single time. The genes are TRBV24-1 and TRBJ1-1; D gene uncertain. The CDR3 totals 12 residues. Germline CDR1 reads KGHDR; CDR2 reads SFDVKD. The germline V and J ends were trimmed by 0 bases and 7 bases, with 5 bases remaining between them. The CDR3 coding sequence is TGTGCCACCAGTGATTTGGCGGGTGAAGCTTTCTTT. Translation gives CATSDLAGEAFF.

The chain uses TRBV18 and TRBJ1-4, with TRBD1 identical over 9 bases. V lost 3 bases to trimming and J lost 8 bases; unmatched junction nucleotides: 4. Germline CDR1 is KGHSH and CDR2 is LQKENI. The CDR3 runs to 14 residues. The CDR3 protein is CASSPDRGNEKLFF. The CDR3 bases are TGTGCCAGCTCACCGGACAGGGGCAACGAAAAACTGTTTTTT.

The chain couples TRBV25-1 to TRBJ1-3, with D possibly TRBD1 on 6 matching bases. The V end lost 2 bases, the J end lost 0 bases, and 8 bases lay between the germline ends. The CDR3 sequence is 15 residues long. Germline CDR1 and CDR2: MGHDK and SYGVNS. For the CDR3, the DNA is TGTGCCAGCAGTGAAACAGGGAGCTCTGGAAACACCATATATTTT. Protein sequence: CASSETGSSGNTIYF.

The rearrangement links TRBV18 to TRBJ2-6; D call uncertain. The CDR3 has 18 amino acids. In germline, CDR1 is KGHSH, CDR2 LQKENI. The V end lost 1 base, the J end lost 0 bases, and 13 bases lay between the germline ends. CDR3 coding DNA: TGTGCCAGCTCACCACTTGCAGGCAAGACCTCTGGGGCCAACGTCCTGACTTTC. Amino acids: CASSPLAGKTSGANVLTF.

V usage is TRBV11-2 and J usage is TRBJ2-5, with D possibly being TRBD2 (5 bases). The CDR3 contains 19 residues. V was shortened by 3 bases and J by 4 bases, with 27 bases between the two germline ends. The germline V gene encodes CDR1 SGHAT and CDR2 FQNNGV. As DNA, the CDR3 is TGTGCCAGCAGCTTGGTCCGTGGCAGTGGTGGGGAGACGGGAGAGACCCAGTACTTC. Translation gives CASSLVRGSGGETGETQYF. Full variable domain (outside the CDR3, taken from reference TRBV11-2 and TRBJ2-5): EAGVAQSPRYKIIEKRQSVAFWCNPISGHATLYWYQQILGQGPKLLIQFQNNGVVDDSQLPKDRFSAERLKGVDSTLKIQPAKLEDSAVYLCASSLVRGSGGETGETQYFGPGTRLLVL.

This clone was detected only once. The chain carries TRBV5-1 and TRBJ2-5; D is undetermined. The germline V gene encodes CDR1 SGHRS and CDR2 YFSETQ. V was shortened by 2 bases and J by 3 bases, with 5 bases between the two germline ends. There are 12 residues in the CDR3. The CDR3 bases are TGCGCCAGCAGCTTCCTCGAAGAGACCCAGTACTTC. It is translated as CASSFLEETQYF.

The J gene is TRBJ1-2, the V gene TRBV6-5; D uncertain. CDR3 size: 15 residues. Germline-derived CDR1 and CDR2 are MNHEY and SVGAGI. The V and J ends lost 4 bases and 0 bases respectively, with 12 bases between them. The CDR3 DNA sequence: TGTGCCAGCAGTTGGACCGGGAGTTCTAACTATGGCTACACCTTC. Encoded protein: CASSWTGSSNYGYTF.